The 26 T cell receptor beta chains reported below all come from one sample, sequenced in a study of vaccination and CD4 T cells after COVID-19. Researchers used the Oncomine TCR Beta short-read assay to sequence DNA from cultured CD4+ T cells. Each CDR3 protein gets one entry after TCRdb re-called the PCR reads with MiXCR. The table has about 11,000 distinct CDR3 sequences, about two fifths seen once. Their antigen targets remain unknown. This sample's treatment: approximately 9-day PBMC culture with coronavirus spike peptide pools or control peptides (ViraFEST assay). What was sequenced was CD4+ T cells from blood, cultured in vitro. The receptors here all came from a human donor who had recovered from COVID-19.

The rearrangement links TRBV12-3 or TRBV12-4 to TRBJ2-3, with 7 bases matching TRBD1. V was clipped by 5 bases and J by 3 bases; unmatched bases: 14. The CDR3 spans 17 residues. The CDR3 protein is CASSRGARGSGTDTQYF. In DNA, the CDR3 is TGTGCCAGCAGTCGAGGCGCCAGGGGGTCAGGGACAGATACGCAGTATTTT.

This clonotype was seen a single time. The rearrangement joins TRBV5-4 to TRBJ2-3, with a possible D match to TRBD2 (5 bases). The CDR3 sequence is 19 residues long. Germline values: CDR1 SGHNT, CDR2 YYREEE (reference sequence). V was trimmed by 0 bases and J by 3 bases, leaving 23 bases between them. The CDR3 DNA reads TGTGCCAGCAGCTTGGGGGTTGTGGGAGCGGCCTCGGTTACAGATACGCAGTATTTT. This gives the protein CASSLGVVGAASVTDTQYF.

The J gene is TRBJ2-3, the V gene TRBV20-1; TRBD2 matches at 10 bases. This CDR3 has 16 residues. J gave up 4 bases and V 1 base, and 8 bases lay outside the gene matches. The germline V gene encodes CDR1 DFQATT and CDR2 SNEGSKA (reference sequence). The CDR3 bases are TGCAGTGCTAGAGGACTAGCGGGTCCACGGGCAGATACGCAGTATTTT. It encodes CSARGLAGPRADTQYF.

The chain couples TRBV7-2 to TRBJ2-2, with TRBD1 matching 7 bases. Germline CDR1 is SGHTA and CDR2 is FQGNSA. The CDR3 extends over 15 amino acids. The J segment lost 4 bases and the V segment lost 4 bases, leaving 6 bases of the junction unmatched. CDR3 in amino acids: CASSSDRVGTGELFF. The DNA for the CDR3 is TGTGCCAGCAGCTCCGACAGGGTCGGCACCGGGGAGCTGTTTTTT.

This clonotype is medium-sized (0.01 to 0.1%) within its sample. V is TRBV7-2 and J is TRBJ1-5; D call uncertain. Trimming cost V 2 bases and J 2 bases, with 4 bases left between them. CDR1 and CDR2 (germline): SGHTA, FQGNSA. This CDR3 spans 13 amino acids. The CDR3 nucleotides are TGTGCCAGCAGCTTAAGGGGCAATCAGCCCCAGCATTTT. This codes for CASSLRGNQPQHF.

This clonotype was seen only a few times. V is TRBV20-1 and J is TRBJ2-7; 7 bases agree with TRBD2. CDR1 is DFQATT and CDR2 is SNEGSKA in the germline V gene (reference sequence). The length of the CDR3 is 12 residues. Unmatched junction bases numbered 1, after V lost 5 bases and J lost 0 bases. CDR3 loop: CSAGGSSYEQYF. The CDR3 bases are TGCAGTGCTGGCGGGAGCTCCTACGAGCAGTACTTC.

This clonotype was observed once. This chain links TRBV5-5 with TRBJ1-1, with D unclear. V was cut by 3 bases and J by 4 bases, with 16 bases left in between. The CDR3 is made up of 15 amino acids. The germline V gene encodes CDR1 SGHKS and CDR2 YYEKEE (reference sequence). Here the CDR3 reads CASSSLDGSSTEAFF. The CDR3 DNA reads TGTGCCAGCAGCTCCTTGGACGGTTCTTCCACTGAAGCTTTCTTT.

This clonotype was counted a few times. The chain joins TRBV7-2 to TRBJ2-2; D remains ambiguous. This CDR3 is built from 14 residues. CDR1 SGHTA and CDR2 FQGNSA come from the germline V gene. Trimming removed 3 bases at V and 3 bases at J, with 8 bases between. CDR3 in DNA: TGTGCCAGCAGCTTCTCTGGGGACACCGGGGAGCTGTTTTTT. This sequence encodes CASSFSGDTGELFF.

This clonotype came up a few times. The chain combines TRBV24-1 with TRBJ2-2; 9 bases line up with TRBD1. Germline-derived CDR1 and CDR2 are KGHDR and SFDVKD. The CDR3 sequence is 16 residues long. Unmatched junction bases numbered 3, after V lost 1 base and J lost 4 bases. The CDR3 DNA reads TGTGCCACCAGTGATTTAGGGACAGGGCTCACCGGGGAGCTGTTTTTT. Translation gives CATSDLGTGLTGELFF.

This chain uses TRBV6-1 with TRBJ2-7, with D maybe TRBD1 (5 bases). Trimming removed 6 bases from V and 0 bases from J, with 21 bases in between. In germline, CDR1 is MNHNS, CDR2 SASEGT. The CDR3 extends over 17 amino acids. CDR3 DNA: TGTGCCAGCAGAAGCTACCAGACGACAGACAGCTCCTACGAGCAGTACTTC. Its protein product is CASRSYQTTDSSYEQYF.

The chain recombines TRBV11-2 with TRBJ2-2; D possibly matches TRBD1 or TRBD2 (6 bases each). Trimming removed 5 bases from V and 1 base from J, with 14 bases in between. The length of the CDR3 is 16 residues. Germline V gene lookup returns CDR1 SGHAT and CDR2 FQNNGV. The CDR3 DNA reads TGTGCCAGCAGCAAATGGGGGGACAAGAACACCGGGGAGCTGTTTTTT. It specifies CASSKWGDKNTGELFF.

This clonotype has only a few counts. V usage is TRBV12-3 or TRBV12-4 and J usage is TRBJ1-1; D call uncertain. The CDR3 totals 15 residues. With 5 bases removed from V and 4 bases from J, the gap between germline ends came to 17 bases. In DNA, the CDR3 is TGTGCCAGCAGTATCTCGGACGTAACGGGCACTGAAGCTTTCTTT. The encoded protein is CASSISDVTGTEAFF.

V gene TRBV28 combines with J gene TRBJ1-2, with D perhaps TRBD1 (5 bases). Trimming removed 8 bases from V and 8 bases from J, with 18 bases in between. The CDR3 length is 13 residues. From germline, CDR1 is MDHEN and CDR2 SYDVKM. The CDR3 DNA reads as TGTGCCAGCTCCCGGAGGGGACCTCAGGGCTACACCTTC. Translating it yields CASSRRGPQGYTF.

By sample share, this clonotype is large. This chain connects TRBV7-2 to TRBJ2-5; D not resolved. Between the trimmed V and J ends, which lost 2 bases and 5 bases, there was a span of 15 bases. CDR1 SGHTA and CDR2 FQGNSA come from the germline V gene. CDR3 length: 15 amino acids. The CDR3 bases are TGTGCCAGCAGCTTAATAGGGAATTCCGCGGAGACCCAGTACTTC. Residues: CASSLIGNSAETQYF.

This clonotype occurred a few times. V is TRBV2 and J is TRBJ1-3; D is possibly TRBD1 (5 bases). This CDR3 is 16 amino acids long. Looked up from germline, CDR1 is SNHLY and CDR2 is FYNNEI. Trimming took off 4 bases at V and 1 base at J, with 14 bases between the two ends. CDR3 DNA: TGTGCCAGCAGTGGGCAGGGACCCCAATCTGGAAACACCATATATTTT. It encodes CASSGQGPQSGNTIYF. The variable domain in full, with the rest retrieved from reference TRBV2 and TRBJ1-3, is EPEVTQTPSHQVTQMGQEVILRCVPISNHLYFYWYRQILGQKVEFLVSFYNNEISEKSEIFDDQFSVERPDGSNFTLKIRSTKLEDSAMYFCASSGQGPQSGNTIYFGEGSWLTVV.

The chain recombines TRBV11-3 with TRBJ2-1; 7 bases are a match to TRBD2. This CDR3 is built from 14 residues. In germline, CDR1 is SGHNT, CDR2 YENEEA. The trim removed 0 bases at V and 10 bases at J, leaving 6 bases unmatched. The DNA for the CDR3 is TGTGCCAGCAGCTTAGATTTGGGGAGGGGCGAGCAGTTCTTC. It translates to CASSLDLGRGEQFF.

The genes are TRBV19 and TRBJ1-2, with D perhaps matching TRBD1 (6 bases). Looked up from germline, CDR1 is LNHDA and CDR2 is SQIVND (reference sequence). This CDR3 is 14 amino acids long. V dropped 3 bases and J dropped 5 bases, with 13 bases sitting between them. CDR3 amino acids: CASSMGRDKYGYTF. In DNA form, the CDR3 reads TGTGCCAGTAGTATGGGCCGGGACAAATATGGCTACACCTTC.

J is TRBJ1-1 and V is TRBV7-2; no clear D gene. Trimming stripped 1 base from V and 1 base from J, with 7 bases between. The CDR3 loop spans 14 amino acids. CDR1 and CDR2 from the germline V gene are SGHTA and FQGNSA. The CDR3 loop is CASSLESGNTEAFF. Written as DNA, the CDR3 is TGTGCCAGCAGCTTAGAGTCAGGGAACACTGAAGCTTTCTTT.

This clonotype was picked up one time. J is TRBJ1-2 and V is TRBV5-6; 9 bases fit TRBD1. CDR3 length equals 17 residues. With 2 bases clipped from V and 5 bases from J, the junction kept 13 bases outside the gene matches. Germline values: CDR1 SGHDT, CDR2 YYEEEE. CDR3 region: CASSFLSGEQGAYGYTF. In nucleotides, the CDR3 is TGTGCCAGCAGCTTTTTGAGCGGCGAACAGGGGGCGTATGGCTACACCTTC. The variable domain in full, with the rest retrieved from reference TRBV5-6 and TRBJ1-2, is DAGVTQSPTHLIKTRGQQVTLRCSPKSGHDTVSWYQQALGQGPQFIFQYYEEEERQRGNFPDRFSGHQFPNYSSELNVNALLLGDSALYLCASSFLSGEQGAYGYTFGSGTRLTVV.

The V and J genes are TRBV28 and TRBJ1-4; 7 positions match TRBD1. CDR3 length equals 12 residues. Germline CDR1 is MDHEN and CDR2 is SYDVKM. V dropped 5 bases and J dropped 10; count of bases not matched to a gene: 4. The CDR3 protein is CASSRDSGKLFF. CDR3 nucleotide sequence: TGTGCCAGCAGTCGGGACAGCGGAAAACTGTTTTTT.

V gene TRBV28 combines with J gene TRBJ1-5; unclear D gene. Trimming took 11 bases from V and 3 from J, leaving 14 bases between them. The germline V gene encodes CDR1 MDHEN and CDR2 SYDVKM. This CDR3 contains 13 residues. The CDR3 DNA follows: TGTGCCTGCCAGTGGAGGGACAATCAGCCCCAGCATTTT. Its translation is CACQWRDNQPQHF.

The rearrangement uses TRBV7-2 and TRBJ2-7, with TRBD2 matching 13 bases. The CDR3 is 19 amino acids. Trimming at V came to 1 base and at J to 4 bases, leaving 13 bases not matched to a gene. Per the germline V gene, CDR1 is SGHTA and CDR2 is FQGNSA. In nucleotides, the CDR3 is TGTGCCAGCAGCTTAGAGGAGGGGGGGTGGACTAGCGGGAGATACGAGCAGTACTTC. It is translated as CASSLEEGGWTSGRYEQYF.

By share of the sample, this clonotype is medium-sized. The chain joins TRBV20-1 to TRBJ1-5; 10 nucleotides agree with TRBD1. This CDR3 contains 15 residues. Germline values: CDR1 DFQATT, CDR2 SNEGSKA (reference sequence). V lost 1 base to trimming and J lost 6 bases; unmatched junction nucleotides: 6. In DNA, the CDR3 is TGCAGTGCTAGAGTGGCGACAGGGGGCGGTCAGCCCCAGCATTTT. Translation: CSARVATGGGQPQHF.

This clonotype has only a few counts. V gene TRBV7-2 combines with J gene TRBJ2-1; TRBD2 is a possible D gene (6 bases). The germline V gene has CDR1 SGHTA and CDR2 FQGNSA. The V end was cut by 6 bases, the J end by 13 bases, with 16 bases between. This CDR3 has 12 amino acids. For the CDR3, the DNA is TGTGCCAGCAGACCACCGGGAGACACCCAGTTCTTC. This translates into CASRPPGDTQFF.

This clonotype showed up just a few times. This chain joins TRBV19 and TRBJ1-5, with D unclear. The CDR3 covers 13 residues. With 4 bases removed from V and 5 bases from J, the gap between germline ends came to 9 bases. CDR1 is LNHDA, CDR2 SQIVND, per germline (reference sequence). The CDR3 coding sequence is TGTGCCAGTAGTAGCGGTCGGTATCAGCCCCAGCATTTT. This sequence encodes CASSSGRYQPQHF.

In its sample, this clonotype was seen a few times. The V call is TRBV4-3, the J call TRBJ2-3; 10 positions agree with TRBD2. The CDR3 runs to 16 residues. CDR1 LGHNA and CDR2 YSLEER come from the germline V gene. The junction had 4 bases not matched to a gene; V was cut back by 4 bases and J by 0 bases. The CDR3 protein is CASSRQTSGSTDTQYF. For the CDR3, the DNA is TGCGCCAGCAGCCGCCAGACTAGCGGGAGCACAGATACGCAGTATTTT.